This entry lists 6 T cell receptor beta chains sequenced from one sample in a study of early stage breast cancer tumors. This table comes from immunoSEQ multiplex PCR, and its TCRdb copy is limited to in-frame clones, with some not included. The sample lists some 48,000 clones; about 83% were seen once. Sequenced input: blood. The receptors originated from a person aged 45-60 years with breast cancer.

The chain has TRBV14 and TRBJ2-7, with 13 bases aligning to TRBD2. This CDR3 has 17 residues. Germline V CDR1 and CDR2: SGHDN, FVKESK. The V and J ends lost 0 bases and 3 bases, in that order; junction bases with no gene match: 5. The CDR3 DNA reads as TGTGCCAGCAGCCAAGACGTAGGACTAGCGGGAGTCTACGAGCAGTACTTC. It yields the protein CASSQDVGLAGVYEQYF.

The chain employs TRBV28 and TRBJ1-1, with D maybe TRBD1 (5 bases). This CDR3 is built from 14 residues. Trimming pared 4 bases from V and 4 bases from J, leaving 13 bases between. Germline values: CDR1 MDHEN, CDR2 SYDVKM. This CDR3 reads CASSSGVGGTEAFF. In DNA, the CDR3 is TGTGCCAGCAGTTCGGGTGTGGGGGGCACTGAAGCTTTCTTT.

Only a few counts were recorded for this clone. The CDR3 reads CASSPVSRGSEQFF. In DNA, the CDR3 is TGTGCCAGCAGTCCAGTTTCGCGGGGGAGTGAGCAGTTCTTC. The rearrangement uses TRBV6-6 and TRBJ2-1; 7 positions match TRBD2. J was trimmed by 9 bases and V by 5 bases; bases with no gene match: 10. Per germline, CDR1 MNHNY and CDR2 SVGAGI (reference sequence). The CDR3 spans 14 residues.

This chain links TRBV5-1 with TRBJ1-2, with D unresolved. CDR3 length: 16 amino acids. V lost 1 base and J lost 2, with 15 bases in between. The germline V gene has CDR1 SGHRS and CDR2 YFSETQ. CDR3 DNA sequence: TGCGCCAGCAGCTTGTCAGGCCGGCAGGTGAACTATGGCTACACCTTC. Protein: CASSLSGRQVNYGYTF.

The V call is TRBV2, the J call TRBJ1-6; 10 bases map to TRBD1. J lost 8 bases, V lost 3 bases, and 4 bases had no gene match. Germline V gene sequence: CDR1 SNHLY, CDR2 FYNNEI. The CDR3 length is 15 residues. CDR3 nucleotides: TGTGCCAGCAGTGATCAAGGGACAGGGGATTCACCCCTCCACTTT. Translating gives CASSDQGTGDSPLHF. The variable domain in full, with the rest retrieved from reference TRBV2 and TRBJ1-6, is EPEVTQTPSHQVTQMGQEVILRCVPISNHLYFYWYRQILGQKVEFLVSFYNNEISEKSEIFDDQFSVERPDGSNFTLKIRSTKLEDSAMYFCASSDQGTGDSPLHFGNGTRLTVT.

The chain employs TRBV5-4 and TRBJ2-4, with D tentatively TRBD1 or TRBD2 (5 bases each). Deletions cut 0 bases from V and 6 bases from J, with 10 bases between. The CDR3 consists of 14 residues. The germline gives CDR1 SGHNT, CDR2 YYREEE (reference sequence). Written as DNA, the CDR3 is TGTGCCAGCAGCTTGGAGACCGGGACAAACATTCAGTACTTC. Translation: CASSLETGTNIQYF.